The 20 T cell receptor beta chains listed next were all sequenced from one sample in a study of cytomegalovirus exposure and HLA in healthy donors. Sequencing used immunoSEQ multiplex PCR; TCRdb keeps in-frame clones, though not all of them. The table lists more than 55,000 clones, roughly nine tenths of them singletons. Specimen: PBMCs. Receptors were obtained from a young woman in good health and CMV-seronegative.

The chain is built from TRBV7-9 and TRBJ2-1; D is perhaps TRBD1 (8 bases). This CDR3 has 18 amino acids. The germline V gene has CDR1 SEHNR and CDR2 FQNEAQ (reference sequence). V lost 3 bases and J 1 base, leaving 19 bases between the germline ends. The CDR3 sequence is CASSFTGGALGSYNEQFF. The DNA of the CDR3 is TGTGCCAGCAGCTTCACAGGGGGGGCCCTTGGGTCCTACAATGAGCAGTTCTTC.

J is TRBJ2-3 and V is TRBV4-3; 7 bases agree with TRBD2. The V and J ends lost 0 bases and 3 bases, in that order; junction bases with no gene match: 6. The CDR3 contains 16 residues. Per the germline V gene, CDR1 is LGHNA and CDR2 is YSLEER. CDR3 nucleotides: TGCGCCAGCAGCCAAGATTTGGGCGGGGGTACAGATACGCAGTATTTT. Residues: CASSQDLGGGTDTQYF.

J is TRBJ1-1 and V is TRBV6-1; D is unresolved. The length of the CDR3 is 14 residues. Trimming stripped 1 base from V and 5 bases from J, with 11 bases between. The germline V gene has CDR1 MNHNS and CDR2 SASEGT. Here the CDR3 reads CASSEVGWRTEAFF. In nucleotides, the CDR3 is TGTGCCAGCAGTGAAGTCGGATGGAGGACTGAAGCTTTCTTT.

This chain connects TRBV29-1 to TRBJ2-5, with a possible D match to TRBD1 (6 bases). The germline V and J ends were trimmed by 6 bases and 9 bases, with 20 bases remaining between them. CDR1 is SQVTM and CDR2 is ANQGSEA in the germline V gene. The CDR3 consists of 13 residues. In DNA, the CDR3 is TGCAGCGTACGCTCCGGGCCCAACAGGGCCCAGTACTTC. Translated: CSVRSGPNRAQYF.

The table lists this clone with a count of one. This sequence joins TRBV6-5 and TRBJ1-2, with D tentatively TRBD1 (5 bases). V was cut by 5 bases and J by 4 bases, with 14 bases left in between. Per the germline V gene, CDR1 is MNHEY and CDR2 is SVGAGI. This CDR3 is built from 14 residues. DNA for the CDR3: TGTGCCAGCAGTGCCGCGGGACGGCCCTATGGCTACACCTTC. Its protein is CASSAAGRPYGYTF.

V usage is TRBV23-1 and J usage is TRBJ1-1, with D maybe TRBD1 (5 bases). TRBV23-1 is classed as an ORF, of uncertain function. V lost 0 bases to trimming and J lost 5 bases, with 37 bases between them. This CDR3 comprises 23 residues. This CDR3 reads CASSQSATLPPRTSNGELTEAFF. DNA for the CDR3: TGCGCCAGCAGTCAATCAGCCACCTTACCCCCACGGACATCAAATGGGGAACTGACTGAAGCTTTCTTT.

The sample holds one count of this clone. The chain is built from TRBV5-1 and TRBJ2-7; 9 bases map to TRBD1. V shed 4 bases, J shed 3 bases, and the junction held 5 bases outside the gene matches. Germline V gives CDR1 SGHRS, CDR2 YFSETQ. The CDR3 is 14 residues long. The CDR3 reads CASSPGTGLYEQYF. The CDR3 nucleotides are TGCGCCAGCAGCCCGGGGACAGGGCTCTACGAGCAGTACTTC.

In its sample, this clone was seen once. This chain joins TRBV6-5 and TRBJ2-3; 8 bases are shared with TRBD1. Germline V lookup: CDR1 MNHEY, CDR2 SVGAGI. The CDR3 sequence is 16 residues long. Trimming at V came to 4 bases and at J to 5 bases, leaving 11 bases not matched to a gene. The CDR3 sequence: CASSSPKTGVLDTQYF. CDR3 sequence (DNA): TGTGCCAGCAGTTCCCCCAAGACAGGGGTGTTAGATACGCAGTATTTT.

The genes are TRBV7-3 and TRBJ2-7, with a weak D call TRBD2 (6 bases). Trimming pared 5 bases from V and 1 base from J, leaving 12 bases between. Looked up from germline, CDR1 is SGHTA and CDR2 is FQGTGA. The CDR3 has 14 residues. As DNA, the CDR3 is TGTGCCAGCAGCGCCGGGGGTCCGTCCTACGAGCAGTACTTC. As protein: CASSAGGPSYEQYF.

This rearrangement joins TRBV5-4 to TRBJ2-5; TRBD2 agrees at 12 bases. Germline V CDR1 and CDR2: SGHNT, YYREEE (reference sequence). J was trimmed by 5 bases and V by 0 bases; bases with no gene match: 5. This CDR3 contains 16 residues. For the CDR3, the DNA is TGTGCCAGCAGCTTGGCTAGCGGGGGGGCGGGTGAGACCCAGTACTTC. Translation gives CASSLASGGAGETQYF. Supplemented by reference TRBV5-4 and TRBJ2-5, the full variable domain reads ETGVTQSPTHLIKTRGQQVTLRCSSQSGHNTVSWYQQALGQGPQFIFQYYREEENGRGNFPPRFSGLQFPNYSSELNVNALELDDSALYLCASSLASGGAGETQYFGPGTRLLVL.

The gene calls are TRBV4-1 and TRBJ1-1; D gene ambiguous. Deletions cut 1 base from V and 1 base from J, with 10 bases between. The CDR3 is made up of 15 amino acids. Germline V gene lookup returns CDR1 MGHRA and CDR2 YSYEKL. Written as DNA, the CDR3 is TGCGCCAGCAGCCAAGGAGCCTTTTCGAACACTGAAGCTTTCTTT. Its translation is CASSQGAFSNTEAFF.

The chain uses TRBV2 and TRBJ1-1; 9 positions agree with TRBD1. J gave up 0 bases and V 6 bases, and 11 bases lay outside the gene matches. The germline V gene has CDR1 SNHLY and CDR2 FYNNEI. This CDR3 has 17 amino acids. The CDR3 sequence is CASSKGTGSFLNTEAFF. The DNA of the CDR3 is TGTGCCAGCAGCAAGGGGACAGGGTCCTTTTTGAACACTGAAGCTTTCTTT.

The rearrangement uses TRBV19 and TRBJ2-2; TRBD2 agrees at 15 bases. Looked up from germline, CDR1 is LNHDA and CDR2 is SQIVND (reference sequence). The CDR3 length is 18 residues. V lost 5 bases and J lost 1; bases outside the gene matches: 5. As DNA, the CDR3 is TGTGCCAGTAGTCTGGGACTAGCGGGGGGACGGAACACCGGGGAGCTGTTTTTT. Protein: CASSLGLAGGRNTGELFF.

The chain carries TRBV29-1 and TRBJ1-5; D is perhaps TRBD1 (6 bases). The V end was cut by 5 bases, the J end by 4 bases, with 21 bases between. The CDR3 has 16 residues. CDR1 is SQVTM and CDR2 is ANQGSEA in the germline V gene. DNA of the CDR3: TGCAGCGTTAGTGTTGGTTCGACAGGACGAAATCAGCCCCAGCATTTT. It specifies CSVSVGSTGRNQPQHF. The whole variable domain, filled in from reference TRBV29-1 and TRBJ1-5, reads SAVISQKPSRDICQRGTSLTIQCQVDSQVTMMFWYRQQPGQSLTLIATANQGSEATYESGFVIDKFPISRPNLTFSTLTVSNMSPEDSSIYLCSVSVGSTGRNQPQHFGDGTRLSIL.

The chain joins TRBV18 to TRBJ2-7; 12 nucleotides match TRBD1. CDR3 length: 15 residues. Germline V gives CDR1 KGHSH, CDR2 LQKENI. With V trimmed by 1 base and J by 4 bases, 2 bases remained unmatched. The CDR3 protein is CASSPQGQGAYEQYF. The CDR3 nucleotides read TGTGCCAGCTCACCACAGGGACAGGGGGCGTACGAGCAGTACTTC.

The chain is built from TRBV2 and TRBJ2-2; 10 nucleotides line up with TRBD2. Germline V gene lookup returns CDR1 SNHLY and CDR2 FYNNEI. V was clipped by 6 bases and J by 7 bases; unmatched bases: 8. The CDR3 totals 15 residues. CDR3 in amino acids: CASRRELAGHGELFF. CDR3 sequence (DNA): TGTGCCAGCAGGCGGGAACTAGCGGGACACGGGGAGCTGTTTTTT.

This clone occurred once. V is TRBV7-9 and J is TRBJ1-1; 9 nucleotides agree with TRBD1. Germline assignment: CDR1 SEHNR and CDR2 FQNEAQ (reference sequence). The CDR3 spans 12 residues. V dropped 7 bases and J dropped 8; count of bases not matched to a gene: 5. CDR3 DNA: TGTGCCAGCACCAGGGGACAGGGAGAAGCTTTCTTT. Encoded protein: CASTRGQGEAFF. Using reference TRBV7-9 and TRBJ1-1 for the parts outside the CDR3, the full variable domain is DTGVSQNPRHKITKRGQNVTFRCDPISEHNRLYWYRQTLGQGPEFLTYFQNEAQLEKSRLLSDRFSAERPKGSFSTLEIQRTEQGDSAMYLCASTRGQGEAFFGQGTRLTVV.

The chain joins TRBV2 to TRBJ2-7; 12 positions agree with TRBD1. The germline V gene encodes CDR1 SNHLY and CDR2 FYNNEI. This CDR3 contains 15 residues. Trimming at V came to 6 bases and at J to 12 bases, leaving 15 bases not matched to a gene. CDR3 coding DNA: TGTGCCAGCAGCTCAGGGACAGGGGGCACCTATGGGGGGTACTTC. Encoded protein: CASSSGTGGTYGGYF. The full variable domain, its missing parts supplied by reference TRBV2 and TRBJ2-7, is EPEVTQTPSHQVTQMGQEVILRCVPISNHLYFYWYRQILGQKVEFLVSFYNNEISEKSEIFDDQFSVERPDGSNFTLKIRSTKLEDSAMYFCASSSGTGGTYGGYFGPGTRLTVT.

This clone occurred once. The chain combines TRBV7-8 with TRBJ2-7; D uncertain. The CDR3 totals 14 residues. Trimming cost V 2 bases and J 3 bases, with 11 bases left between them. Germline-derived CDR1 and CDR2 are SGHVS and FQNEAQ. CDR3 region: CASSLLQSGYEQYF. CDR3 DNA: TGTGCCAGCAGCTTACTGCAGTCAGGCTACGAGCAGTACTTC.

The chain combines TRBV5-4 with TRBJ2-5; D gene unclear. Germline V gene data show CDR1 as SGHNT and CDR2 as YYREEE (reference sequence). Between the trimmed V and J ends, which lost 0 bases and 2 bases, there was a span of 14 bases. This CDR3 comprises 16 residues. CDR3 in DNA: TGTGCCAGCAGCTTGGTCGGTTATGGGCAACAAGAGACCCAGTACTTC. This sequence encodes CASSLVGYGQQETQYF.